What follows are 20 T cell receptor beta chains derived from one specimen sequenced in a study of spatial heterogeneity in lung cancer. Indicated time point: sample taken at primary tumor resection. Unsorted whole RNA of tumor, nontumor lung or frozen PBMC was sequenced. Via MiXCR, TCRdb re-called the 5' RACE reads, giving one row per CDR3 protein. The sample contains over 9,500 distinct CDR3 sequences, less than 4% of which appear only once. Here the sequenced sample was PBMCs, taken at surgery. The receptors shown here come from a female donor with early-stage non-small cell lung cancer.

This clonotype was recorded many times. The library was prepared for alpha chains; this beta chain is a stray read, so its frequency means little. V gene TRBV20-1 combines with J gene TRBJ2-7; TRBD1 matches at 9 bases. The ends lost 5 bases at V and 3 bases at J; junction bases unmatched: 5. CDR1 and CDR2 (germline): DFQATT, SNEGSKA (reference sequence). The CDR3 is made up of 13 amino acids. The CDR3 nucleotides are TGCAGTGCTGGGACAGGGAGGGTCTACGAGCAGTACTTC. This codes for CSAGTGRVYEQYF.

This clonotype was recorded a few times. Being off target in a library aimed at alpha chains, this beta chain has a size of little meaning. The gene calls are TRBV28 and TRBJ2-7, with TRBD2 identical over 10 bases. With V trimmed by 2 bases and J by 4 bases, 5 bases remained unmatched. The CDR3 spans 15 residues. The germline V gene has CDR1 MDHEN and CDR2 SYDVKM. The CDR3 nucleotides are TGTGCCAGCAGTTTAATAGCGGGAGGCCCTTACGAGCAGTACTTC. Residues: CASSLIAGGPYEQYF.

By frequency in the sample, this clonotype is medium-sized. Because this beta chain is a stray read in a library intended to capture alpha chains, its abundance should not be given much weight. This chain connects TRBV7-9 to TRBJ2-7; maybe TRBD2 (6 bases). Trimming stripped 0 bases from V and 4 bases from J, with 7 bases between. The V gene's germline CDR1 is SEHNR and CDR2 FQNEAQ (reference sequence). The length of the CDR3 is 13 residues. CDR3 in amino acids: CASSLAGGYEQYF. CDR3 nucleotide sequence: TGTGCCAGCAGCTTAGCGGGGGGTTACGAGCAGTACTTC. Combining the CDR3 with reference TRBV7-9 and TRBJ2-7 gives the whole variable domain DTGVSQNPRHKITKRGQNVTFRCDPISEHNRLYWYRQTLGQGPEFLTYFQNEAQLEKSRLLSDRFSAERPKGSFSTLEIQRTEQGDSAMYLCASSLAGGYEQYFGPGTRLTVT.

This clonotype counts as medium-sized. With the library built for alpha chains, this beta chain is off target and its frequency is not meaningful. The V gene is TRBV29-1, the J gene TRBJ2-3; 11 bases are a match to TRBD2. V was clipped by 7 bases and J by 1 base; unmatched bases: 4. Looked up from germline, CDR1 is SQVTM and CDR2 is ANQGSEA. There are 14 residues in the CDR3. The CDR3 nucleotides read TGCAGCGGCTCACTAGCGGGAGGCACAGATACGCAGTATTTT. Residues: CSGSLAGGTDTQYF.

This clonotype was detected ten times or more. Since it is a stray read in a library aimed at alpha chains, this beta chain has a size that is not meaningful. DNA of the CDR3: TGTGCCAGCAGTTACTCCGAACAGTCCAGGGCCTATGGCTACACCTTC. Translated, it gives CASSYSEQSRAYGYTF. This sequence joins TRBV6-5 and TRBJ1-2; weak D call: TRBD1 (5 bases). This CDR3 is built from 16 residues. CDR1 and CDR2 from the germline V gene are MNHEY and SVGAGI. The V end lost 0 bases, the J end lost 4 bases, and 15 bases lay between the germline ends.

This clonotype was seen at least ten times. This beta chain is off target for a library built for alpha chains, so its abundance means little. This chain joins TRBV6-6 and TRBJ2-6; 7 positions agree with TRBD1. Germline CDR1 MNHNY, CDR2 SVGAGI (reference sequence). The CDR3 sequence is 17 residues long. The junction had 7 bases not matched to a gene; V was cut back by 5 bases and J by 0 bases. CDR3 residues: CASSTGQFYSGANVLTF. DNA for the CDR3: TGTGCCAGCAGTACGGGACAGTTTTACTCTGGGGCCAACGTCCTGACTTTC.

This clonotype was picked up many times. This beta chain slipped into a library made for alpha chains as a stray read, so its size is not meaningful. This chain joins TRBV20-1 and TRBJ2-5; weak D call: TRBD1 (5 bases). Trimming cost V 4 bases and J 2 bases, with 14 bases left between them. Germline CDR1 is DFQATT and CDR2 is SNEGSKA (reference sequence). The CDR3 is made up of 14 amino acids. The CDR3 sequence is CSATDSNPQETQYF. Written as DNA, the CDR3 is TGCAGTGCTACCGACAGTAACCCTCAAGAGACCCAGTACTTC.

In its sample, this clonotype was seen a few times. This beta chain is an unintended read in a library built for alpha chains; its size means little. This chain uses TRBV20-1 with TRBJ2-1; 12 bases are shared with TRBD2. Germline CDR1 is DFQATT and CDR2 is SNEGSKA (reference sequence). This CDR3 has 18 residues. Germline trimming cut 0 bases from V and 7 bases from J; bases unmatched to any gene: 13. CDR3 DNA: TGCAGTGCTAGAGAGCCTTGGGGTCTAGCGGGGGGGCCGAATGAGCAGTTCTTC. Amino acids: CSAREPWGLAGGPNEQFF.

This clonotype was detected many times. This beta chain lies outside the target of a library built for alpha chains; its clone size means little. The chain couples TRBV24-1 to TRBJ2-1; no clear D gene. The ends were cut back, 6 bases at V and 5 bases at J, with 7 bases in the middle. Germline CDR1 KGHDR, CDR2 SFDVKD. This CDR3 comprises 12 residues. CDR3 bases: TGTGCCACCAGTAGGCTCCACAATGAGCAGTTCTTC. It yields the protein CATSRLHNEQFF.

This clonotype was seen ten or more times. Found in a library prepared for alpha chains, this beta chain is an off-target read, and its abundance has little meaning. The rearrangement uses TRBV4-3 and TRBJ2-3; 8 bases agree with TRBD1. Germline V gene sequence: CDR1 LGHNA, CDR2 YSLEER. J lost 6 bases, V lost 5 bases, and 10 bases had no gene match. The CDR3 loop spans 15 amino acids. CDR3 sequence reads: CASSLNRGSVDTQYF. CDR3 bases: TGCGCCAGCAGCTTAAACAGGGGGTCTGTTGATACGCAGTATTTT.

This clonotype is termed hyperexpanded (1% or more). This beta chain lies outside the target of a library built for alpha chains; its clone size means little. This chain connects TRBV6-5 to TRBJ1-4; 10 positions match TRBD1. The germline V gene has CDR1 MNHEY and CDR2 SVGAGI. Trimming cost V 7 bases and J 7 bases; bases outside gene matches: 6. This CDR3 is built from 14 residues. CDR3 amino acids: CASKSGTGAEKLFF. The CDR3 DNA sequence: TGTGCCAGCAAATCCGGGACAGGGGCTGAAAAACTGTTTTTT.

This clonotype is medium-sized within its sample. This beta chain is an off-target read within a library intended for alpha chains, so its frequency means little. This chain connects TRBV28 to TRBJ2-7; 12 nucleotides line up with TRBD2. J lost 2 bases, V lost 4 bases, and 9 bases had no gene match. There are 17 residues in the CDR3. The germline gives CDR1 MDHEN, CDR2 SYDVKM. In nucleotides, the CDR3 is TGTGCCAGCAGTTACCCGAAACTAGCGGGAGGAGCCTACGAGCAGTACTTC. Translation: CASSYPKLAGGAYEQYF. Combining the CDR3 with reference TRBV28 and TRBJ2-7 gives the whole variable domain DVKVTQSSRYLVKRTGEKVFLECVQDMDHENMFWYRQDPGLGLRLIYFSYDVKMKEKGDIPEGYSVSREKKERFSLILESASTNQTSMYLCASSYPKLAGGAYEQYFGPGTRLTVT.

In its sample, this clonotype was seen many times. This beta chain turned up in a library designed for alpha chains; as an off-target read, its abundance says little. V is TRBV7-2 and J is TRBJ1-1, with unresolved D. Trimming shortened V by 4 bases and J by 8 bases, and 11 bases separated the two germline ends. Germline-derived CDR1 and CDR2 are SGHTA and FQGNSA. The CDR3 spans 12 residues. DNA of the CDR3: TGTGCCAGCAGCTCCTTCGCTTCGGAAGCTTTCTTT. Translated: CASSSFASEAFF.

This clonotype was observed at least ten times. For a library built for alpha chains, this beta chain is a stray read; little rests on its size. CDR3 bases: TGTGCCAGCAGCGCCTCTAGCGGGACCCTCAATGAGCAGTTCTTC. Translation gives CASSASSGTLNEQFF. The V and J genes are TRBV7-8 and TRBJ2-1, with 9 bases identical to TRBD2. The CDR3 extends over 15 amino acids. Trimming at V came to 5 bases and at J to 6 bases, leaving 8 bases not matched to a gene. Germline V gene lookup returns CDR1 SGHVS and CDR2 FQNEAQ.

This clonotype was seen repeatedly, ten times or more. This beta chain is a stray read from a library made for alpha chains; its abundance is not meaningful. The gene calls are TRBV7-2 and TRBJ2-7, with 10 nucleotides matching TRBD2. V was clipped by 1 base and J by 1 base; unmatched bases: 10. Germline CDR1 reads SGHTA; CDR2 reads FQGNSA. The CDR3 extends over 18 amino acids. The CDR3 nucleotides read TGTGCCAGCAGCTTAGGGTTCAAGATAGCGGGGGGTTCCTACGAGCAGTACTTC. This encodes CASSLGFKIAGGSYEQYF.

This clonotype appeared many times. This beta chain slipped into a library made for alpha chains as a stray read, so its size is not meaningful. This chain connects TRBV7-2 to TRBJ2-7; TRBD1 aligns across 8 bases. The CDR3 has 16 residues. V lost 0 bases, J lost 2 bases, and 6 bases stayed unmatched. Looked up from germline, CDR1 is SGHTA and CDR2 is FQGNSA. Here the CDR3 DNA reads TGTGCCAGCAGCTTAGCGGCAGGGACAGGAGCCTACGAGCAGTACTTC. Encoded protein: CASSLAAGTGAYEQYF.

This clonotype was observed many times. Because this beta chain is a stray read in a library intended to capture alpha chains, its abundance should not be given much weight. The V gene is TRBV28, the J gene TRBJ2-3; TRBD2 aligns across 8 bases. Trimming at V came to 2 bases and at J to 4 bases, leaving 5 bases not matched to a gene. This CDR3 has 15 residues. Germline V gene sequence: CDR1 MDHEN, CDR2 SYDVKM. In nucleotides, the CDR3 is TGTGCCAGCAGTTTAGTCGGGAGGGTGGCAGATACGCAGTATTTT. Protein sequence: CASSLVGRVADTQYF.

This clonotype was seen at least ten times. Because the library targeted alpha chains, this beta chain is an off-target read whose size means little. The chain is built from TRBV5-1 and TRBJ2-3; TRBD1 matches 9 bases. CDR1 and CDR2 from the germline V gene are SGHRS and YFSETQ. The J segment lost 0 bases and the V segment lost 4 bases, leaving 9 bases of the junction unmatched. This CDR3 contains 17 residues. The CDR3 nucleotides read TGCGCCAGCAGCCCCGGGACAGGGCAACCTAGCACAGATACGCAGTATTTT. As protein: CASSPGTGQPSTDTQYF.

The table lists this clonotype with many counts. Since the library was made to target alpha chains, this beta chain is a stray read and its abundance is not meaningful. The chain uses TRBV7-9 and TRBJ2-1; 11 bases fit TRBD2. From germline, CDR1 is SEHNR and CDR2 FQNEAQ (reference sequence). V lost 2 bases and J lost 10; bases outside the gene matches: 10. The CDR3 is 16 amino acids. CDR3 protein: CASSLFSGRAVEEQFF. As DNA, the CDR3 is TGTGCCAGCAGCTTATTTAGCGGGAGGGCCGTGGAAGAGCAGTTCTTC. Together with reference TRBV7-9 and TRBJ2-1, the CDR3 gives the full variable domain: DTGVSQNPRHKITKRGQNVTFRCDPISEHNRLYWYRQTLGQGPEFLTYFQNEAQLEKSRLLSDRFSAERPKGSFSTLEIQRTEQGDSAMYLCASSLFSGRAVEEQFFGPGTRLTVL.

This clonotype is classed as medium-sized. This beta chain slipped into a library made for alpha chains as a stray read, so its size is not meaningful. The rearrangement links TRBV6-2 or TRBV6-3 to TRBJ2-1; D is unresolved. V was cut by 2 bases and J by 10 bases, with 9 bases left in between. The germline CDR1 and CDR2 sequences are MNHEY and SVGEGT. The CDR3 contains 12 residues. The CDR3 DNA reads TGTGCCAGCAGTTACGGCCCCCGGGAGCAGTTCTTC. Encoded protein: CASSYGPREQFF.